The 18 T cell receptor beta chains in this list originate from one sample, sequenced in a study of blood T cell repertoires in COVID-19. Sequenced by immunoSEQ multiplex PCR; TCRdb stores in-frame clones only, minus some. The table has around 260,000 clones, about 85% seen once. Input material: peripheral blood. These receptors originate from a human donor in a cohort sampled during active COVID-19.

J is TRBJ1-5 and V is TRBV19; possible D gene TRBD1, 6 bases. This CDR3 region has 15 residues. Germline V gene lookup returns CDR1 LNHDA and CDR2 SQIVND (reference sequence). Deletions cut 5 bases from V and 0 bases from J, with 11 bases between. CDR3 region: CASSQQGNSNQPQHF. For the CDR3, the DNA is TGTGCCAGTAGTCAACAGGGTAATAGCAATCAGCCCCAGCATTTT.

The CDR3 coding sequence is TGTGCCAGTAGCCGAGAGGGACAGAACCCTTTCGAGCAGTACTTC. Translating gives CASSREGQNPFEQYF. V and J are TRBV19 and TRBJ2-7, with 7 positions matching TRBD1. The CDR3 consists of 15 residues. The junction had 14 bases not matched to a gene; V was cut back by 6 bases and J by 6 bases. Germline assignment: CDR1 LNHDA and CDR2 SQIVND (reference sequence).

In its sample, this clone was seen a few times. The CDR3 loop reads CATSDYKGRTHEQFF. The CDR3, as DNA: TGTGCCACCAGTGATTACAAGGGGCGCACCCATGAGCAGTTCTTC. The chain employs TRBV24-1 and TRBJ2-1; a possible D gene is TRBD1 (5 bases). Germline-derived CDR1 and CDR2 are KGHDR and SFDVKD. There are 15 residues in the CDR3. Trimming pared 2 bases from V and 8 bases from J, leaving 15 bases between.

The chain couples TRBV2 to TRBJ1-1; no reliable D call. CDR1 and CDR2 from the germline V gene are SNHLY and FYNNEI. The CDR3 totals 14 residues. The ends were cut back, 4 bases at V and 0 bases at J, with 9 bases in the middle. CDR3 loop: CASSVAGLNTEAFF. Written as DNA, the CDR3 is TGTGCCAGCAGTGTGGCGGGTTTGAACACTGAAGCTTTCTTT. The variable domain in full, with the rest retrieved from reference TRBV2 and TRBJ1-1, is EPEVTQTPSHQVTQMGQEVILRCVPISNHLYFYWYRQILGQKVEFLVSFYNNEISEKSEIFDDQFSVERPDGSNFTLKIRSTKLEDSAMYFCASSVAGLNTEAFFGQGTRLTVV.

The chain uses TRBV6-1 and TRBJ2-2; 15 nucleotides align to TRBD2. The CDR3 has 16 residues. Per the germline V gene, CDR1 is MNHNS and CDR2 is SASEGT. The ends lost 3 bases at V and 9 bases at J; junction bases unmatched: 5. CDR3 loop: CASSEGLAGGLRELFF. CDR3 coding DNA: TGTGCCAGCAGTGAGGGACTAGCGGGAGGTCTTCGGGAGCTGTTTTTT.

This clone was seen more than once but under ten times. This CDR3 is CASSLGYLQGYEQYF. CDR3 DNA: TGTGCCAGCAGTTTAGGCTACCTACAGGGGTACGAGCAGTACTTC. The genes are TRBV27 and TRBJ2-7, with 7 positions matching TRBD1. The CDR3 sequence is 15 residues long. With V trimmed by 2 bases and J by 4 bases, 8 bases remained unmatched. Germline assignment: CDR1 MNHEY and CDR2 SMNVEV (reference sequence).

The V call is TRBV25-1, the J call TRBJ2-7; D unresolved. Trimming took 6 bases from V and 3 from J, leaving 12 bases between them. Germline V lookup: CDR1 MGHDK, CDR2 SYGVNS. This CDR3 has 13 amino acids. The CDR3 region has the DNA TGTGCCAGCAGGTCAGACACGAACTACGAGCAGTACTTC. Its protein product is CASRSDTNYEQYF.

This clone was counted only a few times. The V gene is TRBV6-6, the J gene TRBJ2-7; 8 positions agree with TRBD1. V lost 6 bases to trimming and J lost 3 bases; unmatched junction nucleotides: 13. CDR1 is MNHNY and CDR2 is SVGAGI in the germline V gene (reference sequence). There are 16 residues in the CDR3. Written as DNA, the CDR3 is TGTGCCAGCAGGCTAGATGACAGGGGAGGATTCTACGAGCAGTACTTC. It is translated as CASRLDDRGGFYEQYF.

The CDR3 loop reads CASRTSNTGELFF. CDR3 nucleotides: TGTGCCTCCAGGACATCGAACACCGGGGAGCTGTTTTTT. V and J are TRBV12-5 and TRBJ2-2; possibly TRBD1 for D (5 bases). This CDR3 is built from 13 residues. Germline CDR1 is LGHNT and CDR2 is FRNRAP.

This sequence joins TRBV27 and TRBJ2-2; TRBD1 matches at 9 bases. The CDR3 length is 15 residues. After removal of 5 bases from V and 5 bases from J, the junction contained 6 bases not matched to a gene. Per the germline V gene, CDR1 is MNHEY and CDR2 is SMNVEV (reference sequence). CDR3 region: CASSIGTGRTGELFF. CDR3 in DNA: TGTGCCAGCAGTATAGGGACAGGGAGAACCGGGGAGCTGTTTTTT.

The genes are TRBV20-1 and TRBJ2-3, with D hard to call. V was pared by 3 bases and J by 0 bases, with 10 bases between. This CDR3 spans 14 amino acids. CDR1 is DFQATT, CDR2 SNEGSKA, per germline (reference sequence). The CDR3 here is CSASPPTSTDTQYF. CDR3 bases: TGCAGTGCTAGTCCGCCCACTAGCACAGATACGCAGTATTTT.

This chain joins TRBV6-6 and TRBJ2-1; perhaps TRBD2 as D (6 bases). From germline, CDR1 is MNHNY and CDR2 SVGAGI (reference sequence). V shed 8 bases and J shed 4 bases, with 9 bases lying between them. The CDR3 has 12 residues. DNA for the CDR3: TGTGCCAGCCGGGGGACTTACAATGAGCAGTTCTTC. As protein: CASRGTYNEQFF.

The genes are TRBV25-1 and TRBJ2-3; 7 nucleotides align to TRBD1. J lost 3 bases, V lost 7 bases, and 10 bases had no gene match. Germline CDR1 MGHDK, CDR2 SYGVNS. The length of the CDR3 is 15 residues. The CDR3 nucleotides read TGTGCCAGCACCCACAGGGGATCGGGAACAGATACGCAGTATTTT. Protein product: CASTHRGSGTDTQYF.

The table lists this clone with a count of one. The rearrangement joins TRBV24-1 to TRBJ2-5; TRBD1 is a possible D gene (6 bases). V was clipped by 2 bases and J by 3 bases, with 33 bases between them. Germline V gene lookup returns CDR1 KGHDR and CDR2 SFDVKD. The CDR3 totals 22 residues. The CDR3 loop is CATSDSTRGTEGWKSTKETQYF. The CDR3 DNA reads as TGTGCCACCAGTGATTCCACAAGGGGGACGGAAGGTTGGAAGTCCACCAAAGAGACCCAGTACTTC.

The CDR3: CASTQLGTGETGELFF. The CDR3, as DNA: TGTGCCAGCACCCAACTCGGGACAGGGGAAACCGGGGAGCTGTTTTTT. The gene calls are TRBV28 and TRBJ2-2, with 10 bases that match TRBD1. Germline V CDR1 and CDR2: MDHEN, SYDVKM. The length of the CDR3 is 16 residues. Trimming cost V 7 bases and J 5 bases; bases outside gene matches: 10. The variable domain in full, completed from reference TRBV28 and TRBJ2-2, reads DVKVTQSSRYLVKRTGEKVFLECVQDMDHENMFWYRQDPGLGLRLIYFSYDVKMKEKGDIPEGYSVSREKKERFSLILESASTNQTSMYLCASTQLGTGETGELFFGEGSRLTVL.

The chain employs TRBV19 and TRBJ2-3; 8 bases agree with TRBD1. CDR1 and CDR2 (germline): LNHDA, SQIVND (reference sequence). CDR3 length: 14 residues. V lost 5 bases to trimming and J lost 7 bases; unmatched junction nucleotides: 8. The CDR3 DNA reads as TGTGCCAGTAGTTCGGACAGGGTCAGCAATACGCAGTATTTT. This translates into CASSSDRVSNTQYF.

The chain couples TRBV6-1 to TRBJ1-5, with a possible D match to TRBD1 (5 bases). Per germline, CDR1 MNHNS and CDR2 SASEGT. Trimming removed 0 bases from V and 11 bases from J, with 5 bases in between. This CDR3 is built from 11 residues. The CDR3 sequence: CASSEAGAQHF. The DNA for the CDR3 is TGTGCCAGCAGTGAAGCAGGGGCCCAGCATTTT.

This clone showed up just a few times. Other DNA sequences within the sample encode an identical CDR3. The chain is built from TRBV5-1 and TRBJ2-7, with 9 positions matching TRBD2. The trim removed 4 bases at V and 0 bases at J, leaving 2 bases unmatched. The CDR3 runs to 14 residues. CDR1 is SGHRS and CDR2 is YFSETQ in the germline V gene. In nucleotides, the CDR3 is TGCGCCAGCAGCCTGACTAGCGGCTCCTACGAGCAGTACTTC. Translating gives CASSLTSGSYEQYF.